Shown below are 22 T cell receptor beta chains from a single sample sequenced in a study of blood T cell repertoires in COVID-19. The repertoire was sequenced with immunoSEQ multiplex PCR; TCRdb's copy has only in-frame clones and lacks some. This table has around 250,000 clones, about 82% appearing once. Sequencing was carried out using PBMCs or T cells enriched from blood (not recorded which). The source is a woman in her forties or fifties who had recovered from COVID-19.

The chain recombines TRBV2 with TRBJ2-7; maybe TRBD2 (7 bases). The CDR3 consists of 15 residues. The V gene's germline CDR1 is SNHLY and CDR2 FYNNEI. Trimming took 1 base from V and 6 from J, leaving 16 bases between them. CDR3 region: CASSEVRAGAAEQYF. For the CDR3, the DNA is TGTGCCAGCAGTGAAGTTCGGGCGGGGGCCGCCGAGCAGTACTTC.

The chain has TRBV4-2 and TRBJ2-2, with 9 bases matching TRBD2. Trimming removed 4 bases from V and 2 bases from J; junction bases left unmatched: 2. Looked up from germline, CDR1 is LGHNA and CDR2 is YNFKEQ. The CDR3 length is 15 residues. The CDR3 sequence is CASSPSGTNTGELFF. CDR3 bases: TGTGCCAGCAGCCCTAGCGGGACCAACACCGGGGAGCTGTTTTTT.

This chain connects TRBV4-1 to TRBJ2-4; 13 nucleotides agree with TRBD2. The CDR3 extends over 18 amino acids. J was trimmed by 0 bases and V by 1 base; bases with no gene match: 3. The germline V gene has CDR1 MGHRA and CDR2 YSYEKL. DNA for the CDR3: TGCGCCAGCAGCCAAGGACTAGCGGGAGGCCTAGCCAAAAACATTCAGTACTTC. This encodes CASSQGLAGGLAKNIQYF.

The J gene is TRBJ2-2, the V gene TRBV11-3, with 7 bases matching TRBD2. V was pared by 4 bases and J by 7 bases, with 3 bases of the junction left unmatched. In germline, CDR1 is SGHNT, CDR2 YENEEA. The CDR3 runs to 13 residues. The CDR3 reads CASSWEGFGELFF. The CDR3, as DNA: TGTGCCAGCAGCTGGGAGGGGTTCGGGGAGCTGTTTTTT.

The V gene is TRBV7-8, the J gene TRBJ1-1, with D tentatively TRBD1 (5 bases). The CDR3 extends over 13 amino acids. Germline lookup yields CDR1 SGHVS and CDR2 FQNEAQ. Between the trimmed V and J ends, which lost 7 bases and 5 bases, there was a span of 14 bases. The CDR3 region has the DNA TGTGCCAGCAACGAAGACCAGGGAACTGAAGCTTTCTTT. Protein sequence: CASNEDQGTEAFF.

The chain couples TRBV2 to TRBJ2-1, with TRBD1 matching 10 bases. Germline CDR1 reads SNHLY; CDR2 reads FYNNEI. Unmatched junction bases numbered 9, after V lost 7 bases and J lost 6 bases. The CDR3 is 15 amino acids. DNA of the CDR3: TGTGCCAGCAACCCGGACAGGGGGTCTTCCAATGAGCAGTTCTTC. Protein: CASNPDRGSSNEQFF.

J is TRBJ1-2 and V is TRBV12-3 or TRBV12-4; 8 bases align to TRBD1. The CDR3 is 13 amino acids. J was trimmed by 8 bases and V by 4 bases; bases with no gene match: 6. CDR3 sequence: CASSSDRGWGYTF. The CDR3, as DNA: TGTGCCAGCAGTTCTGACAGGGGCTGGGGCTACACCTTC.

V gene TRBV5-5 combines with J gene TRBJ1-6, with D possibly matching TRBD1 (6 bases). V was pared by 2 bases and J by 8 bases, with 14 bases between. CDR1 is SGHKS and CDR2 is YYEKEE in the germline V gene (reference sequence). The CDR3 is made up of 15 amino acids. CDR3 region: CASSLVGGVYSPLHF. DNA for the CDR3: TGTGCCAGCAGCTTAGTTGGGGGCGTGTATTCACCCCTCCACTTT.

The CDR3 loop is CASLGGRGYTF. The CDR3 nucleotides are TGTGCCAGCCTAGGTGGGAGAGGCTACACCTTC. The chain combines TRBV9 with TRBJ1-2; no clear D gene. The CDR3 has 11 amino acids. V lost 7 bases and J 8 bases, leaving 12 bases between the germline ends. Germline V gives CDR1 SGDLS, CDR2 YYNGEE.

J is TRBJ2-2 and V is TRBV6-2 or TRBV6-3; 9 positions agree with TRBD2. The ends lost 2 bases at V and 2 bases at J; junction bases unmatched: 12. The V gene's germline CDR1 is MNHEY and CDR2 SVGEGT. The CDR3 sequence is 19 residues long. The CDR3 region is CASSYPTSGDKGNTGELFF. DNA of the CDR3: TGTGCCAGCAGTTACCCGACTAGCGGAGACAAGGGAAACACCGGGGAGCTGTTTTTT.

In DNA form, the CDR3 reads TGTGCCAGCAGGCCGGGTGGCTACGAGCAGTACTTC. Protein: CASRPGGYEQYF. The chain links TRBV6-6 to TRBJ2-7; no clear D gene. The germline V and J ends were trimmed by 6 bases and 3 bases, with 9 bases remaining between them. CDR3 length: 12 amino acids. The germline CDR1 and CDR2 sequences are MNHNY and SVGAGI (reference sequence).

The V and J genes are TRBV2 and TRBJ1-6, with no clear D. The CDR3 has 15 residues. Between the trimmed V and J ends, which lost 1 base and 1 base, there was a span of 5 bases. Germline values: CDR1 SNHLY, CDR2 FYNNEI. The CDR3 DNA sequence: TGTGCCAGCAGTGAAGGGAGATCCTATAATTCACCCCTCCACTTT. It encodes CASSEGRSYNSPLHF.

The chain is built from TRBV28 and TRBJ2-7; TRBD2 matches 8 bases. The CDR3 extends over 15 amino acids. Germline values: CDR1 MDHEN, CDR2 SYDVKM. Germline trimming cut 7 bases from V and 2 bases from J; bases unmatched to any gene: 10. The CDR3 DNA reads as TGTGCCAGCAATAACCCGGGACTAGATCCCTACGAGCAGTACTTC. Residues: CASNNPGLDPYEQYF.

With regard to this clone: Other DNA variants within this sample encode the same CDR3. The rearrangement uses TRBV30 and TRBJ1-1; D call uncertain. CDR3 length equals 13 residues. Germline-derived CDR1 and CDR2 are GTSNPN and SVGIG (reference sequence). The V end lost 0 bases, the J end lost 1 base, and 6 bases lay between the germline ends. The CDR3 DNA sequence: TGTGCCTGGAGTGTAGCCGGGAACACTGAAGCTTTCTTT. Amino acid sequence: CAWSVAGNTEAFF.

The chain carries TRBV19 and TRBJ1-1; D gene unclear. In germline, CDR1 is LNHDA, CDR2 SQIVND (reference sequence). This CDR3 has 15 residues. Deletions cut 10 bases from V and 1 base from J, with 19 bases between. The CDR3 DNA reads as TGTGCCACCTCGTGGAAGCTCGGAGGGAACACTGAAGCTTTCTTT. Encoded protein: CATSWKLGGNTEAFF.

The CDR3 is CASSQDWVGAGGTDTQYF. As DNA, the CDR3 is TGCGCCAGCAGCCAAGATTGGGTTGGGGCAGGGGGCACAGATACGCAGTATTTT. This chain links TRBV4-3 with TRBJ2-3; the D gene is possibly TRBD1 (6 bases). CDR1 LGHNA and CDR2 YSLEER come from the germline V gene. V lost 0 bases and J 1 base, leaving 17 bases between the germline ends. This CDR3 comprises 18 residues.

V is TRBV4-1 and J is TRBJ1-1; D call uncertain. Trimming stripped 0 bases from V and 2 bases from J, with 13 bases between. The CDR3 contains 16 residues. Germline CDR1 reads MGHRA; CDR2 reads YSYEKL. This CDR3 is CASSQERKNLNTEAFF. The CDR3 bases are TGCGCCAGCAGCCAAGAGAGGAAAAATCTTAACACTGAAGCTTTCTTT.

This rearrangement joins TRBV5-1 to TRBJ2-2; the D gene is possibly TRBD1 (5 bases). The CDR3 is made up of 17 amino acids. Germline-derived CDR1 and CDR2 are SGHRS and YFSETQ. Trimming left V 7 bases short and J 7 bases short, with 26 bases between. In nucleotides, the CDR3 is TGCGCCAGCGCTCCGCGATTCTCCAGGGCAAGTGGCGGGGAGCTGTTTTTT. This gives the protein CASAPRFSRASGGELFF.

The V call is TRBV29-1, the J call TRBJ1-3, with 8 bases fitting TRBD1. CDR1 and CDR2 from the germline V gene are SQVTM and ANQGSEA. The J segment lost 0 bases and the V segment lost 4 bases, leaving 5 bases of the junction unmatched. CDR3 length equals 15 residues. CDR3 in amino acids: CSVGGTGGSGNTIYF. In DNA, the CDR3 is TGCAGCGTTGGGGGAACAGGGGGCTCTGGAAACACCATATATTTT.

The rearrangement uses TRBV6-2 or TRBV6-3 and TRBJ2-5; 14 positions match TRBD2. CDR3 size: 19 residues. CDR1 is MNHEY, CDR2 SVGEGT, per germline. The V gene end was trimmed by 5 bases and the J gene end by 5 bases; junction bases not matched to a gene: 16. Written as DNA, the CDR3 is TGTGCCAGCAGTCGCTTTCGGACTAGCGGGAGGCAGATGGTGGAGACCCAGTACTTC. The encoded protein is CASSRFRTSGRQMVETQYF.

This clone was recorded once. CDR3 DNA sequence: TGTGCCATCAGTGCTTTGGGAGGGACCAACTATGGCTACACCTTC. It codes for CAISALGGTNYGYTF. V gene TRBV10-3 combines with J gene TRBJ1-2, with D possibly TRBD1 on 5 matching bases. The CDR3 contains 15 residues. Germline CDR1 is ENHRY and CDR2 is SYGVKD. V was trimmed by 4 bases and J by 2 bases, leaving 14 bases between them.

The chain has TRBV28 and TRBJ1-2, with TRBD1 as a possible D gene (5 bases). The CDR3 spans 14 residues. V was pared by 4 bases and J by 4 bases, with 13 bases between. Looked up from germline, CDR1 is MDHEN and CDR2 is SYDVKM. CDR3 bases: TGTGCCAGCAGTTCCGGGGACTACGGCTATGGCTACACCTTC. This codes for CASSSGDYGYGYTF.